Shown below are 22 T cell receptor beta chains from a single sample sequenced in a study of early T cells in non-severe SARS-CoV-2 infection. Via MiXCR, TCRdb re-called the 5' RACE reads, giving one row per CDR3 protein. The sample comprises approximately 97,000 distinct CDR3 sequences, approximately 10% of which are singletons, and roughly 4.5% rests with the top ten. Sequencing used whole blood, obtained at baseline. These receptors originate from an adult who was a healthcare worker with PCR-confirmed SARS-CoV-2 infection or an uninfected control (not recorded which).

This clonotype was observed a handful of times. The chain joins TRBV29-1 to TRBJ2-2, with 11 bases fitting TRBD1. Germline V gene lookup returns CDR1 SQVTM and CDR2 ANQGSEA. The CDR3 is 15 residues long. The V and J ends lost 7 bases and 3 bases, in that order; junction bases with no gene match: 7. This chain's CDR3 is CSASVGQGDTGELFF. In DNA, the CDR3 is TGCAGCGCCAGCGTGGGACAGGGGGACACCGGGGAGCTGTTTTTT.

The CDR3 region is CASSFQGGGADTQYF. CDR3 nucleotide sequence: TGTGCCAGCAGCTTTCAGGGCGGAGGGGCAGATACGCAGTATTTT. V and J are TRBV7-2 and TRBJ2-3; perhaps TRBD2 as D (6 bases). Germline loops: CDR1 SGHTA, CDR2 FQGNSA. Trimming removed 3 bases at V and 4 bases at J, with 14 bases between. The CDR3 is 15 amino acids.

The rearrangement joins TRBV12-3 or TRBV12-4 to TRBJ2-5; the D gene is possibly TRBD1 (5 bases). The CDR3 is 13 residues long. Trimming took off 7 bases at V and 4 bases at J, with 13 bases between the two ends. The CDR3 sequence is CASNDHRGETQYF. The CDR3 bases are TGTGCCAGCAATGACCATAGGGGAGAGACCCAGTACTTC.

The chain is built from TRBV3-1 and TRBJ2-5; D remains ambiguous. Per germline, CDR1 LGHDT and CDR2 YNNKEL (reference sequence). The CDR3 contains 16 residues. Between the trimmed V and J ends, which lost 1 base and 1 base, there was a span of 13 bases. CDR3 coding DNA: TGTGCCAGCAGCCAAGCTGCTCAGTCGTTCCAAGAGACCCAGTACTTC. Protein product: CASSQAAQSFQETQYF.

This clonotype was observed many times. J is TRBJ1-2 and V is TRBV7-9, with D unresolved. This CDR3 comprises 15 residues. The germline V gene encodes CDR1 SEHNR and CDR2 FQNEAQ (reference sequence). Trimming shortened V by 8 bases and J by 0 bases, and 16 bases separated the two germline ends. CDR3 amino acids: CASGSTMGANYGYTF. The CDR3 DNA reads as TGTGCCAGCGGCTCCACGATGGGAGCTAACTATGGCTACACCTTC.

The V call is TRBV7-9, the J call TRBJ1-1, with 10 nucleotides matching TRBD1. The CDR3 loop spans 13 amino acids. Germline assignment: CDR1 SEHNR and CDR2 FQNEAQ (reference sequence). Germline trimming cut 5 bases from V and 10 bases from J; bases unmatched to any gene: 7. DNA for the CDR3: TGTGCCAGCAGCCGAGGACAGGGGGAGTCAGCTTTCTTT. Translation: CASSRGQGESAFF.

V gene TRBV7-3 combines with J gene TRBJ2-3, with D perhaps TRBD1 (5 bases). The CDR3 spans 15 residues. Germline V lookup: CDR1 SGHTA, CDR2 FQGTGA. Trimming left V 0 bases short and J 4 bases short, with 11 bases between. The CDR3 region has the DNA TGTGCCAGCAGCTTAACGGGGCCGTTCGCAGATACGCAGTATTTT. Encoded protein: CASSLTGPFADTQYF.

This clonotype was counted many times. This sequence joins TRBV7-2 and TRBJ2-5, with no clear D. The CDR3 extends over 14 amino acids. Germline loops: CDR1 SGHTA, CDR2 FQGNSA. Deletions cut 5 bases from V and 0 bases from J, with 10 bases between. CDR3 protein: CASSPKRYQETQYF. DNA for the CDR3: TGTGCCAGCAGCCCGAAACGGTACCAAGAGACCCAGTACTTC.

At least ten counts were recorded for this clonotype. The chain combines TRBV27 with TRBJ1-4; D uncertain. CDR3 length equals 15 residues. V was shortened by 0 bases and J by 5 bases, with 10 bases between the two germline ends. Germline V gene sequence: CDR1 MNHEY, CDR2 SMNVEV (reference sequence). CDR3 DNA sequence: TGTGCCAGCAGTTTATCGGTAGGGCCCAATGAAAAACTGTTTTTT. This gives the protein CASSLSVGPNEKLFF.

This clonotype appeared a few times. Written as DNA, the CDR3 is TGTGCCAGCAGCTTAAGTACAGACTATGGCTACACCTTC. This encodes CASSLSTDYGYTF. The chain has TRBV7-9 and TRBJ1-2, with D unresolved. The germline V gene has CDR1 SEHNR and CDR2 FQNEAQ (reference sequence). V was trimmed by 2 bases and J by 3 bases, leaving 7 bases between them. The CDR3 spans 13 residues.

CDR3 in amino acids: CSATHSLETQYF. For the CDR3, the DNA is TGCAGTGCTACCCATTCTCTAGAGACCCAGTACTTC. V and J are TRBV20-1 and TRBJ2-5; D is unclear. Germline V gene sequence: CDR1 DFQATT, CDR2 SNEGSKA (reference sequence). CDR3 length: 12 residues. With 4 bases removed from V and 4 bases from J, the gap between germline ends came to 10 bases.

This clonotype was detected ten times or more. V gene TRBV18 combines with J gene TRBJ2-7, with a possible D match to TRBD2 (6 bases). Germline-derived CDR1 and CDR2 are KGHSH and LQKENI. CDR3 length: 15 amino acids. V was trimmed by 2 bases and J by 6 bases, leaving 17 bases between them. This CDR3 is CASSPTGGVSREQYF. The CDR3 DNA follows: TGTGCCAGCTCACCAACCGGCGGGGTTAGCCGCGAGCAGTACTTC.

This clonotype has at least ten counts. The chain joins TRBV10-3 to TRBJ2-1, with 7 bases fitting TRBD1. Germline values: CDR1 ENHRY, CDR2 SYGVKD. The CDR3 is 14 amino acids. With V trimmed by 4 bases and J by 12 bases, 12 bases remained unmatched. The CDR3 protein is CAISAGQISPRQFF. For the CDR3, the DNA is TGTGCCATCAGTGCGGGACAGATCTCTCCAAGGCAGTTCTTC.

The chain's CDR3 is CARDPGTDIQYF. The CDR3 nucleotides are TGTGCCAGAGACCCAGGGACGGACATTCAGTACTTC. The chain joins TRBV21-1 to TRBJ2-4; TRBD1, the table's D call, was not compared with the DNA. TRBV21-1 is annotated as a pseudogene. This CDR3 is built from 12 residues.

V usage is TRBV21-1 and J usage is TRBJ1-1; TRBD1 is the table's D call, not checked against the DNA. TRBV21-1 is reported as a pseudogene. This CDR3 spans 14 amino acids. CDR3 sequence reads: CASILTGFLLGAFF. The CDR3 DNA sequence: TGTGCCAGCATCCTCACAGGGTTCCTCCTCGGAGCTTTCTTT.

This rearrangement joins TRBV9 to TRBJ1-2, with D perhaps TRBD1 (5 bases). This CDR3 is built from 16 residues. The V end lost 4 bases, the J end lost 0 bases, and 16 bases lay between the germline ends. Germline lookup yields CDR1 SGDLS and CDR2 YYNGEE. The DNA for the CDR3 is TGTGCCAGCAGCTCGTGGGGCGGCGGCCCTAACTATGGCTACACCTTC. As protein: CASSSWGGGPNYGYTF. Full variable domain (missing parts from reference TRBV9 and TRBJ1-2): DSGVTQTPKHLITATGQRVTLRCSPRSGDLSVYWYQQSLDQGLQFLIQYYNGEERAKGNILERFSAQQFPDLHSELNLSSLELGDSALYFCASSSWGGGPNYGYTFGSGTRLTVV.

This sequence joins TRBV7-2 and TRBJ2-3; either TRBD1 or TRBD2 may supply D (5 bases each). With 5 bases removed from V and 0 bases from J, the gap between germline ends came to 9 bases. This CDR3 has 14 residues. Germline values: CDR1 SGHTA, CDR2 FQGNSA. CDR3 protein: CASSAGASTDTQYF. CDR3 DNA: TGTGCCAGCAGCGCCGGGGCTAGCACAGATACGCAGTATTTT.

Only a few counts were recorded for this clonotype. This CDR3 is CASRGTGIQTQYF. DNA of the CDR3: TGTGCCAGCAGGGGGACAGGGATACAGACCCAGTACTTC. V and J are TRBV12-3 or TRBV12-4 and TRBJ2-5; 9 bases agree with TRBD1. V gave up 6 bases and J gave up 6 bases; unmatched junction bases: 5. The CDR3 runs to 13 residues.

This clonotype was observed at least ten times. The chain links TRBV20-1 to TRBJ2-7; D is undetermined. Looked up from germline, CDR1 is DFQATT and CDR2 is SNEGSKA (reference sequence). V was pared by 1 base and J by 5 bases, with 12 bases between. The CDR3 spans 13 residues. The CDR3, as DNA: TGCAGTGCTAGAGCTGCCGGAGTTAACGAGCAGTACTTC. Translating it yields CSARAAGVNEQYF.

This rearrangement joins TRBV12-3 or TRBV12-4 to TRBJ1-2; 7 bases are shared with TRBD1. The V gene end was trimmed by 6 bases and the J gene end by 6 bases; junction bases not matched to a gene: 7. The CDR3 contains 13 residues. CDR3 in DNA: TGTGCCAGCAGCCCCACAACAGGGGATGGCTACACCTTC. Its protein is CASSPTTGDGYTF.

This clonotype was counted a few times. The gene calls are TRBV20-1 and TRBJ1-2, with 7 bases that match TRBD1. With V trimmed by 6 bases and J by 5 bases, 12 bases remained unmatched. In germline, CDR1 is DFQATT, CDR2 SNEGSKA (reference sequence). This CDR3 spans 14 amino acids. DNA for the CDR3: TGCAGTGCCCAGAGGGATCCAGGGGGATATGGCTACACCTTC. Protein: CSAQRDPGGYGYTF.

This clonotype showed up many times. The chain recombines TRBV25-1 with TRBJ2-3, with D unclear. V was cut by 1 base and J by 0 bases, with 11 bases left in between. The germline V gene has CDR1 MGHDK and CDR2 SYGVNS. The CDR3 sequence is 16 residues long. CDR3 DNA sequence: TGTGCCAGCAGTGAATGGGTTACACGTAGCACAGATACGCAGTATTTT. Residues: CASSEWVTRSTDTQYF.